The next 31 T cell receptor beta chains were all read from a single sample in a study of T-cell reconstitution after alpha-beta-depleted transplantation in children. Unique molecular identifiers were incorporated during preparation of the TCRbeta library. In TCRdb, the PCR reads were re-called with MiXCR into one record per CDR3 protein. The sample gives roughly 500,000 distinct CDR3 sequences, under 15% of which show up once; about 5.4% is in the top ten. The source was PBMCs from the stem cell graft donor, collected from the stem cell graft. The receptor set was obtained from a human donor who donated a stem cell graft to a child with combined immunodeficiency.

The sample holds a few counts of this clonotype. The genes are TRBV18 and TRBJ2-7; 10 nucleotides agree with TRBD2. CDR3 length: 15 residues. The J segment lost 6 bases and the V segment lost 2 bases, leaving 7 bases of the junction unmatched. Per germline, CDR1 KGHSH and CDR2 LQKENI. Here the CDR3 reads CASSPSGVAGGEQYF. In nucleotides, the CDR3 is TGTGCCAGCTCACCATCGGGGGTAGCGGGAGGCGAGCAGTACTTC.

This clonotype was counted at least ten times. This sequence joins TRBV6-1 and TRBJ2-1; D perhaps matches TRBD1 (5 bases). CDR3 length: 16 residues. Germline V gives CDR1 MNHNS, CDR2 SASEGT. With 1 base removed from V and 3 bases from J, the gap between germline ends came to 13 bases. This chain's CDR3 is CASSEVGKGYYNEQFF. CDR3 in DNA: TGTGCCAGCAGTGAAGTCGGTAAGGGGTACTACAATGAGCAGTTCTTC.

V is TRBV2 and J is TRBJ2-7, with 8 positions matching TRBD2. This CDR3 has 15 amino acids. From germline, CDR1 is SNHLY and CDR2 FYNNEI. V dropped 5 bases and J dropped 6; count of bases not matched to a gene: 12. CDR3 region: CASSTFGGDTSEQYF. The DNA of the CDR3 is TGTGCCAGCAGTACCTTCGGGGGGGATACGAGCGAGCAGTACTTC.

As regards this clonotype: A much larger clone sits a single nucleotide away, making a read error possible. The genes are TRBV15 and TRBJ2-1, with D possibly matching TRBD2 (5 bases). Trimming left V 0 bases short and J 1 base short, with 13 bases between. The CDR3 is made up of 17 amino acids. The germline V gene has CDR1 LNHNV and CDR2 YYDKDF (reference sequence). The CDR3 spells CATSRDDRRLSYNEQFF. CDR3 in DNA: TGTGCCACCAGCAGAGACGATCGGAGACTATCCTACAATGAGCAGTTCTTC.

This clonotype was seen only a few times. CDR3 in DNA: TGCAGCGTTGTAGGGCATGAGCAGTTCTTC. Protein: CSVVGHEQFF. The chain couples TRBV29-1 to TRBJ2-1; unclear D gene. V was pared by 4 bases and J by 8 bases, with 6 bases between. The CDR3 contains 10 residues. The germline V gene has CDR1 SQVTM and CDR2 ANQGSEA.

This clonotype was recorded a few times. The genes are TRBV21-1 and TRBJ2-7; no check of the table's D call, TRBD2, against the DNA was made. TRBV21-1 is classified as a pseudogene. The CDR3 runs 18 residues. The CDR3 region is CASSKTMKVLAGVYEQYF. The CDR3 DNA follows: TGTGCCAGCAGCAAAACAATGAAGGTACTAGCGGGGGTCTACGAGCAGTACTTC.

This sequence joins TRBV5-1 and TRBJ2-3, with D perhaps TRBD1 or TRBD2 (5 bases each). Germline V gives CDR1 SGHRS, CDR2 YFSETQ. V was trimmed by 6 bases and J by 5 bases, leaving 28 bases between them. The CDR3 spans 18 residues. CDR3 nucleotides: TGCGCCAGCACCTTACGGGTTTTGGGGGAAGGTGGAAAAGATACGCAGTATTTT. It is translated as CASTLRVLGEGGKDTQYF.

This clonotype was observed at least ten times. The chain recombines TRBV6-1 with TRBJ1-2, with D unresolved. The CDR3 runs 13 residues. Trimming stripped 7 bases from V and 2 bases from J, with 11 bases between. Germline lookup yields CDR1 MNHNS and CDR2 SASEGT. CDR3 DNA: TGTGCCAGCACCTTCGACACCAACTATGGCTACACCTTC. This codes for CASTFDTNYGYTF.

There are many counts of this clonotype. This chain uses TRBV7-8 with TRBJ2-7; D possibly corresponds to TRBD1 (5 bases). CDR1 is SGHVS, CDR2 FQNEAQ, per germline. The CDR3 is 14 residues long. The V end lost 2 bases, the J end lost 4 bases, and 12 bases lay between the germline ends. This chain's CDR3 is CASSLSPGWYEQYF. DNA for the CDR3: TGTGCCAGCAGCTTATCCCCAGGGTGGTACGAGCAGTACTTC.

Ten or more counts support this clonotype. The chain carries TRBV29-1 and TRBJ2-2; D gene ambiguous. CDR3 size: 12 residues. Germline loops: CDR1 SQVTM, CDR2 ANQGSEA. The CDR3 loop is CSVGPNTGELFF. CDR3 bases: TGCAGTGTAGGCCCTAACACCGGGGAGCTGTTTTTT.

This clonotype occurred a few times. The chain uses TRBV10-3 and TRBJ2-1; D not resolved. Trimming cost V 6 bases and J 7 bases, with 10 bases left between them. The CDR3 contains 12 residues. The germline gives CDR1 ENHRY, CDR2 SYGVKD. CDR3 in amino acids: CAIRRDSNEQFF. CDR3 nucleotide sequence: TGTGCCATCAGACGAGACTCGAATGAGCAGTTCTTC.

This clonotype has only a few counts. A much larger clone differs from this one at a single base, so this may be a read error. The CDR3 region is CASSSGLAGTDTQYF. CDR3 bases: TGTGCCAGCAGCTCGGGACTAGCGGGGACAGATACGCAGTATTTT. The gene calls are TRBV7-9 and TRBJ2-3; 13 bases align to TRBD2. The CDR3 sequence is 15 residues long. V was pared by 4 bases and J by 3 bases, with 1 base of the junction left unmatched. Germline-derived CDR1 and CDR2 are SEHNR and FQNEAQ (reference sequence).

This clonotype was observed a few times. The V and J genes are TRBV7-9 and TRBJ2-1; D may match TRBD1 or TRBD2 (6 bases each). The CDR3 loop spans 17 amino acids. Germline V gene data show CDR1 as SEHNR and CDR2 as FQNEAQ (reference sequence). The ends were cut back, 5 bases at V and 7 bases at J, with 24 bases in the middle. CDR3 sequence reads: CASSHSGARSTQNEQFF. The CDR3 DNA reads as TGTGCCAGCAGCCATTCGGGGGCTAGATCGACGCAGAATGAGCAGTTCTTC.

This clonotype has only a few counts. This chain connects TRBV7-2 to TRBJ1-2; no firm D call. Germline CDR1 reads SGHTA; CDR2 reads FQGNSA. Trimming pared 1 base from V and 6 bases from J, leaving 18 bases between. The CDR3 is made up of 16 amino acids. The CDR3 coding sequence is TGTGCCAGCAGCTTAGATCGGGCAGGCGACCCCGATGGCTACACCTTC. Translating it yields CASSLDRAGDPDGYTF.

Many counts were recorded for this clonotype. CDR3 protein: CASSLTGLRADTQYF. In DNA form, the CDR3 reads TGTGCCAGCAGCCTGACAGGGCTAAGGGCAGATACGCAGTATTTT. V usage is TRBV7-9 and J usage is TRBJ2-3; TRBD1 agrees at 7 bases. CDR1 is SEHNR and CDR2 is FQNEAQ in the germline V gene (reference sequence). Trimming at V came to 5 bases and at J to 4 bases, leaving 9 bases not matched to a gene. This CDR3 spans 15 amino acids.

The rearrangement uses TRBV24-1 and TRBJ2-1, with TRBD2 identical over 9 bases. The CDR3 has 16 amino acids. With 4 bases clipped from V and 7 bases from J, the junction kept 10 bases outside the gene matches. The V gene's germline CDR1 is KGHDR and CDR2 SFDVKD. CDR3 sequence (DNA): TGTGCCACCAGTGACCTGACTAGCGGCCCTCGGAATGAGCAGTTCTTC. It encodes CATSDLTSGPRNEQFF.

This clonotype appeared a single time. CDR3 nucleotides: TGTGCCAGCAGCCAAGAAGTGGGAGCCGGGGAGCGGGCCCCCACAGATACGCAGTATTTT. Amino acid sequence: CASSQEVGAGERAPTDTQYF. The rearrangement uses TRBV4-2 and TRBJ2-3; D possibly corresponds to TRBD2 (6 bases). This CDR3 has 20 amino acids. The germline CDR1 and CDR2 sequences are LGHNA and YNFKEQ. The V gene lost 0 bases and the J gene lost 2 bases, with 24 bases spanning the gap.

This clonotype was seen repeatedly, ten times or more. This chain uses TRBV20-1 with TRBJ2-1; no definite D call. The CDR3 has 12 residues. Trimming shortened V by 1 base and J by 6 bases, and 7 bases separated the two germline ends. Germline loops: CDR1 DFQATT, CDR2 SNEGSKA (reference sequence). The DNA of the CDR3 is TGCAGTGCTAGAGGCCCGTCCAATGAGCAGTTCTTC. This encodes CSARGPSNEQFF.

The chain couples TRBV12-3 or TRBV12-4 to TRBJ2-7; 7 bases agree with TRBD1. This CDR3 has 15 amino acids. V gave up 6 bases and J gave up 2 bases; unmatched junction bases: 10. The CDR3: CASSQTGTAPYEQYF. CDR3 bases: TGTGCCAGCAGCCAGACCGGGACAGCTCCCTACGAGCAGTACTTC.

This clonotype was seen many times. V is TRBV6-5 and J is TRBJ1-3; 9 bases fit TRBD1. The CDR3 runs to 15 residues. In germline, CDR1 is MNHEY, CDR2 SVGAGI. After removal of 3 bases from V and 6 bases from J, the junction contained 6 bases not matched to a gene. As DNA, the CDR3 is TGTGCCAGCAGTTATCCGGGACAGGGACTAAACACCATATATTTT. It is translated as CASSYPGQGLNTIYF.

This clonotype occurred a few times. The genes are TRBV30 and TRBJ2-1, with unresolved D. CDR3 size: 12 residues. The V end was cut by 2 bases, the J end by 5 bases, with 7 bases between. Looked up from germline, CDR1 is GTSNPN and CDR2 is SVGIG (reference sequence). Here the CDR3 reads CAWSPTHNEQFF. Here the CDR3 DNA reads TGTGCCTGGAGTCCCACCCACAATGAGCAGTTCTTC.

This clonotype was detected a few times. The chain employs TRBV4-3 and TRBJ2-3; a weak D match, TRBD1 (5 bases). The germline CDR1 and CDR2 sequences are LGHNA and YSLEER. Deletions cut 1 base from V and 4 bases from J, with 6 bases between. CDR3 length: 13 amino acids. The CDR3 nucleotides read TGCGCCAGCAGCCAAGGGGGCTCAGATACGCAGTATTTT. Translation: CASSQGGSDTQYF.

This rearrangement joins TRBV20-1 to TRBJ2-7; D is perhaps TRBD2 (6 bases). This CDR3 has 13 residues. V shed 4 bases and J shed 2 bases, with 12 bases lying between them. Germline CDR1 DFQATT, CDR2 SNEGSKA (reference sequence). The CDR3 nucleotides read TGCAGTGCTATGTCGGGGGTGACCTACGAGCAGTACTTC. Translated: CSAMSGVTYEQYF.

This clonotype was counted at least ten times. The V call is TRBV6-5, the J call TRBJ1-4, with a possible D match to TRBD1 (6 bases). In germline, CDR1 is MNHEY, CDR2 SVGAGI. V was clipped by 6 bases and J by 1 base, with 9 bases between them. CDR3 size: 14 residues. The CDR3 is CASSTGLTNEKLFF. The CDR3 DNA reads as TGTGCCAGCAGCACAGGGTTAACTAATGAAAAACTGTTTTTT.

Comment on this clonotype: This may be a read error, as it is one base from a much larger clone. V and J are TRBV12-3 or TRBV12-4 and TRBJ2-5, with 8 bases fitting TRBD2. The CDR3 is 16 amino acids. V lost 7 bases and J lost 2; bases outside the gene matches: 12. The CDR3 DNA reads as TGTGCCAGCAACGCGGGACTAGGGAAAGATCAAGAGACCCAGTACTTC. It translates to CASNAGLGKDQETQYF.

V is TRBV7-2 and J is TRBJ2-7; 8 bases align to TRBD1. Germline-derived CDR1 and CDR2 are SGHTA and FQGNSA. The J segment lost 6 bases and the V segment lost 5 bases, leaving 6 bases of the junction unmatched. This CDR3 region has 13 residues. The CDR3 spells CASSDRGPSEQYF. CDR3 in DNA: TGTGCCAGCAGCGACAGGGGTCCAAGCGAGCAGTACTTC.

This clonotype turned up a few times. The V gene is TRBV7-9, the J gene TRBJ2-3; perhaps TRBD2 as D (5 bases). V shed 1 base and J shed 0 bases, with 8 bases lying between them. This CDR3 is built from 15 residues. CDR1 and CDR2 (germline): SEHNR, FQNEAQ (reference sequence). Here the CDR3 DNA reads TGTGCCAGCAGCTTAGTCGGGGAGAGCACAGATACGCAGTATTTT. Its translation: CASSLVGESTDTQYF.

The chain combines TRBV19 with TRBJ2-2; TRBD1 matches at 11 bases. The CDR3 sequence is 15 residues long. Germline V CDR1 and CDR2: LNHDA, SQIVND (reference sequence). Trimming cost V 8 bases and J 7 bases; bases outside gene matches: 9. The CDR3 DNA sequence: TGTGCCAGTCGTGCCGGACAGGGGGCCGTCGGGGAGCTGTTTTTT. Residues: CASRAGQGAVGELFF.

V gene TRBV6-5 combines with J gene TRBJ1-5, with D perhaps matching TRBD1 (6 bases). CDR1 and CDR2 (germline): MNHEY, SVGAGI. This CDR3 comprises 12 residues. The V end was cut by 7 bases, the J end by 4 bases, with 8 bases between. The CDR3: CASKTGNQPQHF. The DNA of the CDR3 is TGTGCCAGCAAAACAGGGAATCAGCCCCAGCATTTT.

This clonotype was observed a few times. The chain joins TRBV12-3 or TRBV12-4 to TRBJ2-2; 11 bases are shared with TRBD2. The CDR3 contains 15 residues. The ends lost 6 bases at V and 7 bases at J; junction bases unmatched: 7. CDR3 nucleotide sequence: TGTGCCAGCAGAAAACTAGCGGGAGAGGTCGGGGAGCTGTTTTTT. Translated: CASRKLAGEVGELFF.

This clonotype was observed a handful of times. This chain links TRBV9 with TRBJ1-2; D gene uncertain. Germline CDR1 and CDR2: SGDLS and YYNGEE. V shed 0 bases and J shed 7 bases, with 13 bases lying between them. The CDR3 is made up of 14 amino acids. The CDR3 sequence is CASSVVNRGGGYTF. CDR3 DNA: TGTGCCAGCAGCGTAGTGAACCGGGGAGGTGGCTACACCTTC.